This note documents a single T cell receptor beta chain sequence. The data stem from a study of blood T cell repertoires in COVID-19. At the level of the study: T cells, B-cell-depleted T cells, or PBMCs supplied cDNA or gDNA.

The CDR3 contains 15 residues. Germline V gene lookup returns CDR1 SGDLS and CDR2 YYNGEE. V lost 3 bases and J 6 bases, leaving 16 bases between the germline ends. TCRdb's table, derived via immunoSEQ multiplex PCR, lists solely in-frame clones and lacks some. The table lists around 190,000 clones, approximately 73% of them singletons. This chain joins TRBV9 and TRBJ2-1; D not resolved. Sequences were obtained from PBMCs or T cells enriched from blood (not recorded which). The receptor comes from a woman aged 45-60 years with acute COVID-19. The DNA for the CDR3 is TGTGCCAGCAGCGAATCTGCCCAGGTGGTCAATGAGCAGTTCTTC. Its protein is CASSESAQVVNEQFF.